The source of this T cell receptor (beta chain) is a study of OX40 agonist ivuxolimab in advanced cancers. Study outcomes and limitations: Patients who responded partially at 0.1-3.0 mg/kg showed clonal expansion ranking among the lowest. Within 6 weeks, CD4+ and CD8+ blood T cells expanded clonally at 0.1 to 3.0 mg/kg.

V lost 3 bases to trimming and J lost 5 bases, with 14 bases between them. The CDR3 contains 14 residues. Looked up from germline, CDR1 is SGHAT and CDR2 is FQNNGV. There are a few counts of this clone. Its antigen is as yet unknown. Clones were sequenced by immunoSEQ multiplex PCR, and TCRdb holds only the in-frame ones, with some missing. The table shows around 50,000 clones, with less than 85% occurring only once. This sequence originates from an adult with an advanced solid tumor such as melanoma, head and neck, liver or kidney cancer. Sequencing was performed on CD4+ or CD8+ T cells sorted from blood, taken in a trial of the OX40 agonist ivuxolimab. The genes are TRBV11-2 and TRBJ2-7; D may be TRBD1 (5 bases). The CDR3 region is CASSLGRVDDEQYV. Written as DNA, the CDR3 is TGTGCCAGCAGCTTGGGCAGGGTAGATGACGAGCAGTACGTC.